These 10 T cell receptor beta chains were sequenced from one sample in a study of molecular identifiers for immune sequencing clone quantification. TCRdb re-analysed the PCR reads in MiXCR, keeping a single row per CDR3 protein. This table has fewer than 100,000 distinct CDR3 sequences, 21% appearing once. The source material was naive CD8+ T cells from blood, with Jurkat cell RNA spiked in. Subset: FACS-sorted CD8+CD4-CCR7+CD45RA+ naive T cells. Source of these receptors: a human donor in good health. Some libraries in this study had Jurkat cell RNA spiked in.

This clonotype appeared many times. The V gene is TRBV28, the J gene TRBJ2-5; a possible D gene is TRBD2 (6 bases). The CDR3 sequence is 13 residues long. Per germline, CDR1 MDHEN and CDR2 SYDVKM. The V end lost 3 bases, the J end lost 1 base, and 6 bases lay between the germline ends. For the CDR3, the DNA is TGTGCCAGCAGTTTCGGGGGCCAAGAGACCCAGTACTTC. It yields the protein CASSFGGQETQYF.

This clonotype appeared a few times. V gene TRBV27 combines with J gene TRBJ1-3; D uncertain. The CDR3 totals 15 residues. Trimming stripped 5 bases from V and 7 bases from J, with 18 bases between. Germline CDR1 MNHEY, CDR2 SMNVEV (reference sequence). The CDR3 DNA reads as TGTGCCAGCAGTCCCCCCGCTGGCCCGGGGAACACCATATATTTT. This translates into CASSPPAGPGNTIYF.

Turning to this clonotype: Given a much more abundant clone one base away, this may be a read error. The chain links TRBV7-9 to TRBJ2-1; TRBD1 might be the D (6 bases). Germline V gene data show CDR1 as SEHNR and CDR2 as FQNEAQ (reference sequence). V lost 5 bases and J lost 6, with 20 bases in between. The CDR3 contains 16 residues. CDR3 bases: TGTGCCAGCAGCCTAGGACCGGGGCAGGGGATCAATGAGCAGTTCTTC. This sequence encodes CASSLGPGQGINEQFF.

Details on this clonotype: This could be a read error, since a much larger clone is one nucleotide away. V usage is TRBV10-3 and J usage is TRBJ2-3; possibly TRBD2 for D (7 bases). V shed 10 bases and J shed 2 bases, with 16 bases lying between them. The CDR3 is 14 residues long. Germline V gene sequence: CDR1 ENHRY, CDR2 SYGVKD. The DNA of the CDR3 is TGTGCCACCAATGAGGGGGGGGACACAGATACGCAGTATTTT. It yields the protein CATNEGGDTDTQYF.

The chain uses TRBV20-1 and TRBJ2-5, with 7 bases identical to TRBD1. The CDR3 spans 13 residues. V trimming: 1 base; J trimming: 6 bases; junction bases outside the gene matches: 5. Looked up from germline, CDR1 is DFQATT and CDR2 is SNEGSKA (reference sequence). The CDR3 DNA reads as TGCAGTGCTAGAGGTACAGGGGAGCAGACCCAGTACTTC. It specifies CSARGTGEQTQYF.

A few counts support this clonotype. This chain joins TRBV3-1 and TRBJ2-2, with unresolved D. Germline lookup yields CDR1 LGHDT and CDR2 YNNKEL (reference sequence). The length of the CDR3 is 15 residues. Trimming took off 1 base at V and 2 bases at J, with 8 bases between the two ends. The CDR3 region is CASSQGKENTGELFF. In nucleotides, the CDR3 is TGTGCCAGCAGCCAAGGAAAGGAAAACACCGGGGAGCTGTTTTTT.

This clonotype has a handful of counts. DNA of the CDR3: TGTGCCTGGAGTGTAGAAGCGGGGGCTAGCACTGAAGCTTTCTTT. It translates to CAWSVEAGASTEAFF. The rearrangement links TRBV30 to TRBJ1-1; D is possibly TRBD1 (6 bases). The CDR3 covers 15 residues. Trimming took 0 bases from V and 4 from J, leaving 15 bases between them. Germline V gene lookup returns CDR1 GTSNPN and CDR2 SVGIG (reference sequence).

This clonotype was detected only a few times. The rearrangement joins TRBV3-2 to TRBJ1-4. TRBV3-2 is classified as a pseudogene. CDR3 size: 18 residues. The CDR3 sequence is CASSQDPQNGVTNEKLFF. CDR3 nucleotides: TGTGCCAGCAGCCAAGACCCGCAGAACGGGGTAACTAATGAAAAACTGTTTTTT.

This chain connects TRBV3-1 to TRBJ2-2, with TRBD2 matching over 10 bases. CDR1 is LGHDT, CDR2 YNNKEL, per germline (reference sequence). With 0 bases clipped from V and 2 bases from J, the junction kept 3 bases outside the gene matches. This CDR3 contains 17 residues. The CDR3, as DNA: TGTGCCAGCAGCCAAGATCTAGCGGGGGCCAACACCGGGGAGCTGTTTTTT. Translated: CASSQDLAGANTGELFF.

This clonotype has ten or more counts. The J gene is TRBJ2-3, the V gene TRBV27, with 8 bases lining up with TRBD1. Germline V gene lookup returns CDR1 MNHEY and CDR2 SMNVEV (reference sequence). V dropped 7 bases and J dropped 0; count of bases not matched to a gene: 9. The CDR3 is 16 residues long. The CDR3 reads CASMMSGGYSTDTQYF. The CDR3 DNA is TGTGCCAGCATGATGTCAGGGGGCTATAGCACAGATACGCAGTATTTT.